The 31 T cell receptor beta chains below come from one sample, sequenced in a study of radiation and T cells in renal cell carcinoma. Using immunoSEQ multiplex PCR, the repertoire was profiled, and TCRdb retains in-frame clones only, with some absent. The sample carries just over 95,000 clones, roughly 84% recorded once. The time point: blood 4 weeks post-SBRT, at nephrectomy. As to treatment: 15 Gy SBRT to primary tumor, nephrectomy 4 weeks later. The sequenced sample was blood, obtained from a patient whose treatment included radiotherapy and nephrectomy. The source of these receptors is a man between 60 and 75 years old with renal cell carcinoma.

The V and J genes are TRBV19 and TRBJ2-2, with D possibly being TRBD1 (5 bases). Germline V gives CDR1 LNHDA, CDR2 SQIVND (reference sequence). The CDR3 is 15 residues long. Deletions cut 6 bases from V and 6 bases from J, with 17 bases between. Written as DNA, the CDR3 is TGTGCCAGTAGACAAGCCGCCCGACAGTCCGGGGAGCTGTTTTTT. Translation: CASRQAARQSGELFF. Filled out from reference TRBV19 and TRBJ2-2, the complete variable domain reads DGGITQSPKYLFRKEGQNVTLSCEQNLNHDAMYWYRQDPGQGLRLIYYSQIVNDFQKGDIAEGYSVSREKKESFPLTVTSAQKNPTAFYLCASRQAARQSGELFFGEGSRLTVL.

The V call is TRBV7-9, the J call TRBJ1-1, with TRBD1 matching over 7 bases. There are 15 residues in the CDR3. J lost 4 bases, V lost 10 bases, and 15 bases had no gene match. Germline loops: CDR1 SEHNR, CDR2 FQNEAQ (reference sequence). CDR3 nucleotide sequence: TGTGCCACCGAAGGTTGGGACAGCGGGTCCACTGAAGCTTTCTTT. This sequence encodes CATEGWDSGSTEAFF. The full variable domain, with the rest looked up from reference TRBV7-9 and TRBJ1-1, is DTGVSQNPRHKITKRGQNVTFRCDPISEHNRLYWYRQTLGQGPEFLTYFQNEAQLEKSRLLSDRFSAERPKGSFSTLEIQRTEQGDSAMYLCATEGWDSGSTEAFFGQGTRLTVV.

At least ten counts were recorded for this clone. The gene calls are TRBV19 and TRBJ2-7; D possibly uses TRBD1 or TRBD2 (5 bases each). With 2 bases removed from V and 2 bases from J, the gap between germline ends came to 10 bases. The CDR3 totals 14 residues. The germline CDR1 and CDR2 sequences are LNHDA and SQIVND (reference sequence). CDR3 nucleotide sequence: TGTGCCAGTAGTATACCGGGGCACCCCTACGAGCAGTACTTC. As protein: CASSIPGHPYEQYF.

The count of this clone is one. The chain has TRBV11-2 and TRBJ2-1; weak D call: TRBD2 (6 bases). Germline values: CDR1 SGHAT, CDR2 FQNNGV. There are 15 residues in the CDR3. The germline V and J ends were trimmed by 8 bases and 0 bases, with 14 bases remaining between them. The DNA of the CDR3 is TGTGCCAGCTCAGACGCGGGGACCTCCTACAATGAGCAGTTCTTC. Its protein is CASSDAGTSYNEQFF.

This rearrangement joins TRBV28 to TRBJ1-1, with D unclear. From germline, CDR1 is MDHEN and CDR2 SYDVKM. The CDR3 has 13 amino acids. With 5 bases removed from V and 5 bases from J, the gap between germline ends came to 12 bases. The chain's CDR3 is CASSPPLETEAFF. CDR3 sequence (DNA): TGTGCCAGCAGTCCCCCGTTAGAGACTGAAGCTTTCTTT.

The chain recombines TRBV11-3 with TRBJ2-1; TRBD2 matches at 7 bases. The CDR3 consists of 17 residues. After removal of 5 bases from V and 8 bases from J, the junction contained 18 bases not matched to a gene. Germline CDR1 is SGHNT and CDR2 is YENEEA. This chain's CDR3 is CASSAAPSGTDRDEQFF. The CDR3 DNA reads TGTGCCAGCAGCGCAGCCCCCAGCGGGACGGATCGGGATGAGCAGTTCTTC.

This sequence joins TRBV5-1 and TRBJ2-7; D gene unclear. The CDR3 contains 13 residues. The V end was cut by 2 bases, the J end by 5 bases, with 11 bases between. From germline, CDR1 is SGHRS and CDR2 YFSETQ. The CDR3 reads CASSLRVRDEQYF. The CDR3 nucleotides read TGCGCCAGCAGCTTAAGGGTACGGGACGAGCAGTACTTC.

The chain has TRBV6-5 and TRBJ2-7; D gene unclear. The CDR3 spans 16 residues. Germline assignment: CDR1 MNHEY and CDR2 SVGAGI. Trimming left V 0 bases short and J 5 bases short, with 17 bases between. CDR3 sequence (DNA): TGTGCCAGCAGTTACTCCCCCTTTGGTTCACGGGACGAGCAGTACTTC. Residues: CASSYSPFGSRDEQYF.

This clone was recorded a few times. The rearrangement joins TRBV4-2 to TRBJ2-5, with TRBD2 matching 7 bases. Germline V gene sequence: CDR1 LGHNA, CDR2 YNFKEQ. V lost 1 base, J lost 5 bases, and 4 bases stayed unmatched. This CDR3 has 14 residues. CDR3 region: CASSQGTRGETQYF. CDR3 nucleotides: TGTGCCAGCAGCCAAGGGACTAGAGGGGAGACCCAGTACTTC.

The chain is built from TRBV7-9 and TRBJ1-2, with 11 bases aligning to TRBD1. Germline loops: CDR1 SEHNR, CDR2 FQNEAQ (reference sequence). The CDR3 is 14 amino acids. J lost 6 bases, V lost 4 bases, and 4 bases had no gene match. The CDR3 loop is CASSSGQGADGYTF. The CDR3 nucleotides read TGTGCCAGCAGCTCTGGACAGGGGGCAGATGGCTACACCTTC.

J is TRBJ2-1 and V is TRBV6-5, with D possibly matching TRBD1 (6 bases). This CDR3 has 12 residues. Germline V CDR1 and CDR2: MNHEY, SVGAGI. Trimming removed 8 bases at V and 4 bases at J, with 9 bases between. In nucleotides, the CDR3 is TGTGCCAGCCGAGGGACATACAATGAGCAGTTCTTC. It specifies CASRGTYNEQFF.

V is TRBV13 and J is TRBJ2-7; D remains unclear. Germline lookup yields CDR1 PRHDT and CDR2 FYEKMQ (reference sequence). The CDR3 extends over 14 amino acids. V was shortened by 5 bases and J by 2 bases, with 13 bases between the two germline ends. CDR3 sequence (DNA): TGTGCCAGCAGCATTAGACCGCTGACCTACGAGCAGTACTTC. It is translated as CASSIRPLTYEQYF.

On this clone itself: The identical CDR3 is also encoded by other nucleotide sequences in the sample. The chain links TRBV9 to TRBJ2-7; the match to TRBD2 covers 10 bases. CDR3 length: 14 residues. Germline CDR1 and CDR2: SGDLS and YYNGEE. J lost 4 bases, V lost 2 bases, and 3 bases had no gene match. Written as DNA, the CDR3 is TGTGCCAGCAGCGTCGCTAGCGGGAGTTACGAGCAGTACTTC. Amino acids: CASSVASGSYEQYF.

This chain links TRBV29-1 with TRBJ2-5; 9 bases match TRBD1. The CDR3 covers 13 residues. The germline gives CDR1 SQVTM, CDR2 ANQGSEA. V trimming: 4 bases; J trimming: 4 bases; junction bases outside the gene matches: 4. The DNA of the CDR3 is TGCAGCGTTGCGAACAGGGGGCCAGAGACCCAGTACTTC. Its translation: CSVANRGPETQYF.

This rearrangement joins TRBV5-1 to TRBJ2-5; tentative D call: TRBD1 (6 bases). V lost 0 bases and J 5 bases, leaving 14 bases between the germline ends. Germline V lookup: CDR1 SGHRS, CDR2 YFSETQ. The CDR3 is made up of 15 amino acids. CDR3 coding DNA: TGCGCCAGCAGCTTGGGGGACACCGCAAGGGAGACCCAGTACTTC. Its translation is CASSLGDTARETQYF.

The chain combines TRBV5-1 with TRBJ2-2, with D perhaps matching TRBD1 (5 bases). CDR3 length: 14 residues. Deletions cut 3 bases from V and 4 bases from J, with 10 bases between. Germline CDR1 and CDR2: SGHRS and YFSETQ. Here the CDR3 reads CASSSQGGTGELFF. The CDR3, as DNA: TGCGCCAGCAGCTCCCAGGGTGGCACCGGGGAGCTGTTTTTT. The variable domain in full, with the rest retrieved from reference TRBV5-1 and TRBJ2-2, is KAGVTQTPRYLIKTRGQQVTLSCSPISGHRSVSWYQQTPGQGLQFLFEYFSETQRNKGNFPGRFSGRQFSNSRSEMNVSTLELGDSALYLCASSSQGGTGELFFGEGSRLTVL.

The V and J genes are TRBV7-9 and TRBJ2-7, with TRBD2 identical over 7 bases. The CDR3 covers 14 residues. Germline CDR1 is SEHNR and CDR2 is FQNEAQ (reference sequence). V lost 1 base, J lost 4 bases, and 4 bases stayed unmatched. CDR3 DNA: TGTGCCAGCAGCTTAGGCACTAGCGTATACGAGCAGTACTTC. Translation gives CASSLGTSVYEQYF.

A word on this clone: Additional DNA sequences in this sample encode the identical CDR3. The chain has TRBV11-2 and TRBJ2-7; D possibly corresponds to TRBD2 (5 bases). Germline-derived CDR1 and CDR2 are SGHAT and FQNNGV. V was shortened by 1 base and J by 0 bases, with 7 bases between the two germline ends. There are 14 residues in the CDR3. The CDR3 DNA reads TGTGCCAGCAGCTTAGTCCGGGGCTCCTACGAGCAGTACTTC. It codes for CASSLVRGSYEQYF.

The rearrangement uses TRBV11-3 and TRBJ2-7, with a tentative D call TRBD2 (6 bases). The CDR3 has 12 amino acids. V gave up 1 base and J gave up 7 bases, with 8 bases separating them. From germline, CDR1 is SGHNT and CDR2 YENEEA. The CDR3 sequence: CASSLGGREQYF. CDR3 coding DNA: TGTGCCAGCAGCTTAGGAGGGAGGGAGCAGTACTTC.

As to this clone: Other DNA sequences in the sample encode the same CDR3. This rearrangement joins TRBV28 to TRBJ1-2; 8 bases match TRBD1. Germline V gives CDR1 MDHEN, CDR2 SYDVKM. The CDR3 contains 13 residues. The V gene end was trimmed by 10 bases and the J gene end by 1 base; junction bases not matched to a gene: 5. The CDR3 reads CATRTGLNYGYTF. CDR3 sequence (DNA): TGTGCCACCCGGACAGGGCTTAACTATGGCTACACCTTC.

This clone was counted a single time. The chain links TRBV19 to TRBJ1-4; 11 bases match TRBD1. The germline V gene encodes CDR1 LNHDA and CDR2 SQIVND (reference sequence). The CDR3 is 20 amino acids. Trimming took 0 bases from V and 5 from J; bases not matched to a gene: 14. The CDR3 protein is CASSIERGRTGGEVNEKLFF. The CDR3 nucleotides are TGTGCCAGTAGTATAGAAAGGGGGCGGACAGGGGGCGAGGTAAATGAAAAACTGTTTTTT.

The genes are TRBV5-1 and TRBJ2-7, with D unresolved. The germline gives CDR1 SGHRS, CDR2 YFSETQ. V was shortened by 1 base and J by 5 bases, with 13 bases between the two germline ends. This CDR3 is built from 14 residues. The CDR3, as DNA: TGCGCCAGCAGCTTGTGGTCCCGGCAGAACGAGCAGTACTTC. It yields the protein CASSLWSRQNEQYF.

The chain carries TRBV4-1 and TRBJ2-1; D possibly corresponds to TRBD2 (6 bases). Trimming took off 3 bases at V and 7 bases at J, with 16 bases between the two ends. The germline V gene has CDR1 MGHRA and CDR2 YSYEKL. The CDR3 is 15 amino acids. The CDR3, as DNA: TGCGCCAGCAGCCAGGAACGGGACTCCTTAAATGAGCAGTTCTTC. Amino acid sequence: CASSQERDSLNEQFF.

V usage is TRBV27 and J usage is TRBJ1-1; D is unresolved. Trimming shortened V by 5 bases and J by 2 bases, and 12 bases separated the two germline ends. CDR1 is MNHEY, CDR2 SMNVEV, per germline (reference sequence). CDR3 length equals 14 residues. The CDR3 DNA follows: TGTGCCAGCAGTACCGGACGTCCTAACACTGAAGCTTTCTTT. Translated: CASSTGRPNTEAFF.

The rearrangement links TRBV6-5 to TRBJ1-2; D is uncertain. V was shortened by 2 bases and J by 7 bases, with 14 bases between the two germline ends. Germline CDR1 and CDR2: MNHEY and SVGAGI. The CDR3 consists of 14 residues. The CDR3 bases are TGTGCCAGCAGTTACGAAGAAGGCCGGGGTGGCTACACCTTC. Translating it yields CASSYEEGRGGYTF.

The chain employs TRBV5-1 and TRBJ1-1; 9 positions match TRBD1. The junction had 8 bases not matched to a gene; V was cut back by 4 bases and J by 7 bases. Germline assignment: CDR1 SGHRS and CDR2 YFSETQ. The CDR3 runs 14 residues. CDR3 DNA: TGCGCCAGCAGCCATCCGACAGGGGGAGGTGAAGCTTTCTTT. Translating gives CASSHPTGGGEAFF.

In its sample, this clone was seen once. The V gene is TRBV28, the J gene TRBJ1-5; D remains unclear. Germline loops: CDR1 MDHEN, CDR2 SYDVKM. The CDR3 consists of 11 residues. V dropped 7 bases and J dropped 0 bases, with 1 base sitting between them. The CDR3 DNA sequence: TGTGCCAGCAATAGCAATCAGCCCCAGCATTTT. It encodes CASNSNQPQHF.

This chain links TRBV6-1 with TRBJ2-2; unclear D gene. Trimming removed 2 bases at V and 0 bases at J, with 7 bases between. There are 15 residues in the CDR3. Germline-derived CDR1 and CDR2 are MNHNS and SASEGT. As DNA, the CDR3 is TGTGCCAGCAGTGAAACAATTACGAACACCGGGGAGCTGTTTTTT. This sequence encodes CASSETITNTGELFF.

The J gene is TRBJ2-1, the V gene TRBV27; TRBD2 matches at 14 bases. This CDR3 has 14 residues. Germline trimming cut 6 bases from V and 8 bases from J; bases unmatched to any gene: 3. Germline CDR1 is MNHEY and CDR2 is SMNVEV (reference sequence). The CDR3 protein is CASRQTSGRDEQFF. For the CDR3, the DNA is TGTGCCAGCAGGCAGACTAGCGGGAGGGATGAGCAGTTCTTC.

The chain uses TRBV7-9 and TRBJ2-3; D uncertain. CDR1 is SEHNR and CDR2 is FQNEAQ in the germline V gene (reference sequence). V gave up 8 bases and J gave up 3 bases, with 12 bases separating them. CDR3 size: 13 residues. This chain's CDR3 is CASYSRLTDTQYF. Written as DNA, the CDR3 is TGTGCCAGCTACAGCCGCCTGACAGATACGCAGTATTTT.

The DNA of the CDR3 is TGTGCCAGCAGCTTACAGGGCTACAATGAGCAGTTCTTC. This sequence encodes CASSLQGYNEQFF. V is TRBV9 and J is TRBJ2-1; a weak D match, TRBD1 (6 bases). CDR1 and CDR2 from the germline V gene are SGDLS and YYNGEE. This CDR3 has 13 amino acids. V was pared by 4 bases and J by 3 bases, with 8 bases between.